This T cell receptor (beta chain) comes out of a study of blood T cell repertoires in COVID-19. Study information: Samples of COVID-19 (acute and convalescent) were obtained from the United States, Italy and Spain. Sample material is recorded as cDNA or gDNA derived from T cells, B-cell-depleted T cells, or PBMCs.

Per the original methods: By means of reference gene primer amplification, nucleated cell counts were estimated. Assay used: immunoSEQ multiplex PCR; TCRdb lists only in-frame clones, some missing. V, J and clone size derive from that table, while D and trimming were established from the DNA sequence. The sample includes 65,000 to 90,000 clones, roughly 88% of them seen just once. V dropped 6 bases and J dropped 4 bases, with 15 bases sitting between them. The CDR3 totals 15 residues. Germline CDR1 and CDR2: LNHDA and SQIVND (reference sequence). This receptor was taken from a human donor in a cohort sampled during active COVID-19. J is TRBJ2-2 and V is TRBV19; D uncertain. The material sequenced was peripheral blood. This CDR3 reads CASRLDLEFTGELFF. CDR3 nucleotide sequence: TGTGCCAGTAGGCTAGACTTGGAGTTCACCGGGGAGCTGTTTTTT.